This section outlines one T cell receptor beta chain sequence together with its context. The CDR3 extends over 14 amino acids. V lost 3 bases to trimming and J lost 6 bases, with 12 bases between them. Germline V gene sequence: CDR1 LNHDA, CDR2 SQIVND (reference sequence). This sample is part of a study of blood T cell repertoires in COVID-19. Study summary: Donors in the United States, Italy and Spain gave samples during acute or convalescent COVID-19. Nucleic acid was either cDNA or gDNA, and it came from T cells, B-cell-depleted T cells, or PBMCs.

In the original workflow: Researchers report that nucleated cell counts were estimated from reference gene primer amplification. The data were produced by immunoSEQ multiplex PCR, yet TCRdb's version contains in-frame clones alone and is incomplete. The D gene and trimming were derived from the DNA, and the V and J assignments and clone size from that table. Of some 59,000 clones listed, roughly 76% are singletons. The sample was peripheral blood. The TCR was taken from a woman in her sixties with acute or convalescent COVID-19. This chain connects TRBV19 to TRBJ2-4, with D possibly matching TRBD2 (5 bases). The CDR3 nucleotides read TGTGCCAGTAGTATGGCTGAGGCGGGAAACATTCAGTACTTC. It encodes CASSMAEAGNIQYF.